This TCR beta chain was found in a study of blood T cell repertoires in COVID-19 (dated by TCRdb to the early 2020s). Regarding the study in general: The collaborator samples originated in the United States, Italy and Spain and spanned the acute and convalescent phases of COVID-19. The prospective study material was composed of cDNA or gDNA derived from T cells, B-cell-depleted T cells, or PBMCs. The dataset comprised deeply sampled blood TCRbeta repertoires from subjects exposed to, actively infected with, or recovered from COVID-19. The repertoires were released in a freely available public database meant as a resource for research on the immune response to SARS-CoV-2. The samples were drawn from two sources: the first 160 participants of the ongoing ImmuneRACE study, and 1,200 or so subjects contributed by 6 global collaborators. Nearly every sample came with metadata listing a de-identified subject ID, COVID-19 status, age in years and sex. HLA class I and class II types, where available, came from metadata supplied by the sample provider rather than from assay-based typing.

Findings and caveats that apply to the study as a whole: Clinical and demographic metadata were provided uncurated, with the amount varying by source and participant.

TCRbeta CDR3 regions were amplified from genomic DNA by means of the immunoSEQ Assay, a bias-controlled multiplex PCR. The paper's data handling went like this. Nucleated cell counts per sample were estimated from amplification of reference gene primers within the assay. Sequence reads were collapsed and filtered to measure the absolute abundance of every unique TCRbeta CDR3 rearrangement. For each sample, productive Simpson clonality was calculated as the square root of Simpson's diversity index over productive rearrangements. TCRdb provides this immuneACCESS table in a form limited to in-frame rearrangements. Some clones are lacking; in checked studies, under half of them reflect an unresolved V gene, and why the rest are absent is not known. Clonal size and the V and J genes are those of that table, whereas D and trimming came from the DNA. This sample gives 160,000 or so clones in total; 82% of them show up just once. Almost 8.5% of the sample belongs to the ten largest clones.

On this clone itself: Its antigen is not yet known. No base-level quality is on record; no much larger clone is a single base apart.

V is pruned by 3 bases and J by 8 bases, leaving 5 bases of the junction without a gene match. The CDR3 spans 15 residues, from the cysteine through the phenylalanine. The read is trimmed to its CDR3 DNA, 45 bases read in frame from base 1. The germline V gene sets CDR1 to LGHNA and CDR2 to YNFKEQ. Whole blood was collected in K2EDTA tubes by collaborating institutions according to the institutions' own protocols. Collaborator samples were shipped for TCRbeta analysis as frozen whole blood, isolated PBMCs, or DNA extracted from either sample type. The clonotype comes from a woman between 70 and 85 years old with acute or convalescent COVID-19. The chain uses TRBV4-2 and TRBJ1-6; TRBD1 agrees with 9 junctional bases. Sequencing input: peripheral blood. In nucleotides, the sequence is TGTGCCAGCAGCCAGTTAACAGGGGGCGATTCACCCCTCCACTTT. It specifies CASSQLTGGDSPLHF.